A single sample is the source of the 5 T cell receptor beta chains below, sequenced in a study of blood T cell repertoires in COVID-19. Sequencing used immunoSEQ multiplex PCR; TCRdb keeps in-frame clones, though not all of them. The table includes about 210,000 clones, 81% detected once. Sequencing input: PBMCs or T cells enriched from blood (not recorded which). These receptors were obtained from a woman aged 45 to 65 with acute COVID-19.

This clone was picked up one time. The chain uses TRBV9 and TRBJ2-5; possibly TRBD2 for D (6 bases). Trimming took off 3 bases at V and 5 bases at J, with 20 bases between the two ends. The CDR3 is 16 residues long. The germline CDR1 and CDR2 sequences are SGDLS and YYNGEE. CDR3 amino acids: CASSEVEGGPVETQYF. The CDR3 region has the DNA TGTGCCAGCAGCGAGGTAGAGGGAGGCCCCGTTGAGACCCAGTACTTC.

J is TRBJ2-2 and V is TRBV6-6; 9 bases fit TRBD1. V shed 10 bases, J shed 6 bases, and the junction held 9 bases outside the gene matches. This CDR3 is 14 amino acids long. CDR1 is MNHNY and CDR2 is SVGAGI in the germline V gene (reference sequence). DNA of the CDR3: TGTGCCACGTACCGGACAGGGGTCGCCGGGGAGCTGTTTTTT. It yields the protein CATYRTGVAGELFF.

This clone showed up just once. The chain has TRBV5-1 and TRBJ1-1; no firm D call. Germline V gives CDR1 SGHRS, CDR2 YFSETQ. Between the trimmed V and J ends, which lost 5 bases and 7 bases, there was a span of 12 bases. The CDR3 is made up of 12 amino acids. The CDR3 loop is CASRFRMDEAFF. The CDR3 DNA follows: TGCGCCAGCAGATTCAGGATGGATGAAGCTTTCTTT.

This chain joins TRBV7-2 and TRBJ2-7; possible D gene TRBD2, 5 bases. Trimming shortened V by 4 bases and J by 3 bases, and 10 bases separated the two germline ends. Germline-derived CDR1 and CDR2 are SGHTA and FQGNSA. This CDR3 contains 13 residues. The CDR3, as DNA: TGTGCCAGCAGCTATTCGGGGAGCTACGAGCAGTACTTC. This codes for CASSYSGSYEQYF.

The chain has TRBV6-5 and TRBJ2-1, with 10 nucleotides matching TRBD2. J was trimmed by 7 bases and V by 2 bases; bases with no gene match: 8. The CDR3 is 16 amino acids. Germline lookup yields CDR1 MNHEY and CDR2 SVGAGI. For the CDR3, the DNA is TGTGCCAGCAGTTACGGGACTAGCGCGCCCATTAATGAGCAGTTCTTC. As protein: CASSYGTSAPINEQFF.